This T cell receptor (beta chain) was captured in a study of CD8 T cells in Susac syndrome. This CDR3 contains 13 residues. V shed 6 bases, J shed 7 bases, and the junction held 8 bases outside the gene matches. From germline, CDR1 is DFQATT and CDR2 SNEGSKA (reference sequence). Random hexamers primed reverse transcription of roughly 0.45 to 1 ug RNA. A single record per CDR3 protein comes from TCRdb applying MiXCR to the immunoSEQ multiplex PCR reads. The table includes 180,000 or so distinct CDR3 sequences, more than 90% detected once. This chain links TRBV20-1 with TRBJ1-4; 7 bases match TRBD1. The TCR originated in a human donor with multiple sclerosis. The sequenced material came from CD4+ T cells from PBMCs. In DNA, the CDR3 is TGCAGTGCCGGCACAGGGGCGGGTGAAAAACTGTTTTTT. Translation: CSAGTGAGEKLFF.